The 22 T cell receptor beta chains listed next were all sequenced from one sample in a study of blood T cells in healthy people across ages. Through a sample-barcoded 5' primer and a J-beta primer mix, a second PCR was run for roughly 6 to 12 cycles. TCRdb re-derived calls from the 5' RACE reads in MiXCR, one entry per CDR3 protein. Of over 1,200,000 distinct CDR3 sequences listed, roughly 59% are singletons. The sample was blood. These receptors originate from a man aged 18 to 29 in good health.

This clonotype was seen many times. V gene TRBV27 combines with J gene TRBJ2-7, with D possibly being TRBD2 (6 bases). Trimming took 6 bases from V and 3 from J, leaving 6 bases between them. Per germline, CDR1 MNHEY and CDR2 SMNVEV (reference sequence). The CDR3 is 11 amino acids. The CDR3 loop is CASREGYEQYF. The CDR3 DNA follows: TGTGCCAGCAGGGAGGGCTACGAGCAGTACTTC.

This clonotype was seen a few times. V and J are TRBV29-1 and TRBJ2-1; no reliable D call. The CDR3 consists of 12 residues. Germline V CDR1 and CDR2: SQVTM, ANQGSEA. V lost 7 bases and J 4 bases, leaving 11 bases between the germline ends. CDR3: CSGWKEYNEQFF. The CDR3 coding sequence is TGCAGCGGTTGGAAGGAGTACAATGAGCAGTTCTTC.

For the CDR3, the DNA is TGTGCCAGCTCTATGGTCAGGGGAGACACTGAAGCTTTCTTT. It translates to CASSMVRGDTEAFF. This chain joins TRBV18 and TRBJ1-1, with a possible D match to TRBD1 (6 bases). Germline assignment: CDR1 KGHSH and CDR2 LQKENI. The CDR3 extends over 14 amino acids. V was clipped by 6 bases and J by 3 bases, with 14 bases between them. Full variable domain (rest looked up from reference TRBV18 and TRBJ1-1): NAGVMQNPRHLVRRRGQEARLRCSPMKGHSHVYWYRQLPEEGLKFMVYLQKENIIDESGMPKERFSAEFPKEGPSILRIQQVVRGDSAAYFCASSMVRGDTEAFFGQGTRLTVV.

J is TRBJ2-1 and V is TRBV4-2, with D tentatively TRBD2 (6 bases). This CDR3 has 14 amino acids. Germline CDR1 LGHNA, CDR2 YNFKEQ. The V gene lost 0 bases and the J gene lost 15 bases, with 18 bases spanning the gap. This CDR3 reads CASSQDTGTPRPFF. The CDR3 nucleotides are TGTGCCAGCAGCCAAGATACCGGGACTCCAAGGCCGTTCTTC.

The chain is built from TRBV6-2 or TRBV6-3 and TRBJ2-3; the match to TRBD1 covers 8 bases. CDR1 is MNHEY and CDR2 is SVGEGT in the germline V gene. The ends lost 6 bases at V and 0 bases at J; junction bases unmatched: 2. The CDR3 length is 14 residues. CDR3 sequence (DNA): TGTGCCAGCAGGACAGGGGTGAGCACAGATACGCAGTATTTT. This encodes CASRTGVSTDTQYF.

This chain connects TRBV4-1 to TRBJ2-4, with a possible D match to TRBD1 (6 bases). The DNA end is more similar to TRBJ2-7, so the J call may be wrong. The CDR3 loop spans 14 amino acids. CDR1 and CDR2 (germline): MGHRA, YSYEKL. CDR3 loop: CARAQQGGIYEQYF. In DNA, the CDR3 is TGCGCCAGGGCCCAACAAGGGGGAATCTACGAGCAGTACTTC.

In its sample, this clonotype was seen a few times. The V call is TRBV15, the J call TRBJ1-1; D is unclear. V was pared by 1 base and J by 0 bases, with 12 bases between. The CDR3 totals 16 residues. Germline CDR1 and CDR2: LNHNV and YYDKDF (reference sequence). DNA of the CDR3: TGTGCCACCAGCAGAGCCCCGGGATACATGAACACTGAAGCTTTCTTT. It specifies CATSRAPGYMNTEAFF.

The V and J genes are TRBV4-2 and TRBJ1-2; D unclear. The CDR3 is 14 residues long. The V end was cut by 0 bases, the J end by 7 bases, with 12 bases between. Per the germline V gene, CDR1 is LGHNA and CDR2 is YNFKEQ. The CDR3 DNA is TGTGCCAGCAGCCAAGATCCGGACTTCGGTGGCTACACCTTC. This gives the protein CASSQDPDFGGYTF.

The CDR3 region has the DNA TGTGCCAGCAGCTTAATTATCTCGGGACTTTCGGAGACCCAGTACTTC. It translates to CASSLIISGLSETQYF. The chain links TRBV7-9 to TRBJ2-5; D may be TRBD2 (6 bases). CDR1 and CDR2 (germline): SEHNR, FQNEAQ (reference sequence). V lost 2 bases and J 5 bases, leaving 18 bases between the germline ends. The CDR3 consists of 16 residues.

V gene TRBV7-2 combines with J gene TRBJ1-1; D might be TRBD1 (5 bases). Germline V lookup: CDR1 SGHTA, CDR2 FQGNSA. Between the trimmed V and J ends, which lost 1 base and 3 bases, there was a span of 12 bases. The CDR3 totals 15 residues. In nucleotides, the CDR3 is TGTGCCAGCAGCTTAGTAGGTGGGGCAGACACTGAAGCTTTCTTT. Its protein is CASSLVGGADTEAFF.

The V call is TRBV5-1, the J call TRBJ1-2, with 9 positions matching TRBD1. V lost 5 bases and J lost 7; bases outside the gene matches: 15. Germline CDR1 reads SGHRS; CDR2 reads YFSETQ. The CDR3 has 16 amino acids. Written as DNA, the CDR3 is TGCGCCAGCAGAGCCGGGACAGGGAATAAAGAGGGTGGCTACACCTTC. Protein sequence: CASRAGTGNKEGGYTF. Full variable domain (rest looked up from reference TRBV5-1 and TRBJ1-2): KAGVTQTPRYLIKTRGQQVTLSCSPISGHRSVSWYQQTPGQGLQFLFEYFSETQRNKGNFPGRFSGRQFSNSRSEMNVSTLELGDSALYLCASRAGTGNKEGGYTFGSGTRLTVV.

This clonotype was counted a single time. The gene calls are TRBV6-2 or TRBV6-3 and TRBJ2-7; possible D gene TRBD1, 6 bases. Germline CDR1 MNHEY, CDR2 SVGEGT. The CDR3 is made up of 13 amino acids. V was clipped by 4 bases and J by 4 bases, with 11 bases between them. In DNA, the CDR3 is TGTGCCAGCAGTTCAGGGGTGAGATACGAGCAGTACTTC. It translates to CASSSGVRYEQYF.

This clonotype was picked up a small number of times. This chain links TRBV20-1 with TRBJ2-2; D is perhaps TRBD1 or TRBD2 (6 bases each). V lost 1 base and J 3 bases, leaving 9 bases between the germline ends. Germline-derived CDR1 and CDR2 are DFQATT and SNEGSKA (reference sequence). There are 14 residues in the CDR3. CDR3 sequence: CSARGGAYTGELFF. Written as DNA, the CDR3 is TGCAGTGCTAGAGGGGGGGCGTACACCGGGGAGCTGTTTTTT.

V usage is TRBV3-1 and J usage is TRBJ1-2; D remains ambiguous. The germline V gene has CDR1 LGHDT and CDR2 YNNKEL (reference sequence). V lost 0 bases to trimming and J lost 3 bases, with 11 bases between them. The CDR3 has 15 residues. In nucleotides, the CDR3 is TGTGCCAGCAGCCAAGAGAGGTTTGGCGACTATGGCTACACCTTC. Its translation: CASSQERFGDYGYTF.

V usage is TRBV29-1 and J usage is TRBJ2-1; D may be TRBD1 or TRBD2 (6 bases each). Per the germline V gene, CDR1 is SQVTM and CDR2 is ANQGSEA. Trimming took 3 bases from V and 8 from J, leaving 20 bases between them. The CDR3 contains 15 residues. The CDR3 loop is CSVEWTGARGYEQFF. The CDR3 nucleotides are TGCAGCGTTGAGTGGACGGGGGCGCGGGGCTATGAGCAGTTCTTC.

This clonotype was seen a few times. This chain connects TRBV13 to TRBJ2-1; TRBD1 agrees at 9 bases. J was trimmed by 7 bases and V by 4 bases; bases with no gene match: 5. Germline CDR1 is PRHDT and CDR2 is FYEKMQ (reference sequence). The length of the CDR3 is 14 residues. The CDR3 DNA follows: TGTGCCAGCAGCTGGGGACAGGGAGTTAATGAGCAGTTCTTC. This encodes CASSWGQGVNEQFF.

V gene TRBV29-1 combines with J gene TRBJ2-5; the match to TRBD2 covers 13 bases. The DNA end lines up better with TRBJ2-7; the J call may be wrong. This CDR3 has 14 amino acids. In germline, CDR1 is SQVTM, CDR2 ANQGSEA. In DNA form, the CDR3 reads TGCAGCGTTGTCGGGACTAGCGGGACCCACGAGCAGTACTTC. It specifies CSVVGTSGTHEQYF.

The V and J genes are TRBV28 and TRBJ2-7; 10 bases agree with TRBD1. The J call may not be correct, given that the DNA end is closer to TRBJ2-4. Germline CDR1 is MDHEN and CDR2 is SYDVKM. This CDR3 is 15 amino acids long. CDR3 protein: CASSSIGQGGYIQYF. The CDR3 DNA reads as TGTGCCAGCAGTTCAATAGGACAGGGGGGGTACATTCAGTACTTC.

The chain joins TRBV10-2 to TRBJ2-1; 8 bases map to TRBD1. Germline V CDR1 and CDR2: WSHSY, SAAADI. The V and J ends lost 5 bases and 8 bases, in that order; junction bases with no gene match: 20. There are 18 residues in the CDR3. CDR3 nucleotides: TGCGCCAGCAGTTCCTCCCGGGACAGGCAACATATGAGGCATGAGCAGTTCTTC. It codes for CASSSSRDRQHMRHEQFF.

This clonotype was picked up many times. The genes are TRBV20-1 and TRBJ2-1; D remains unclear. This CDR3 has 11 amino acids. Trimming shortened V by 3 bases and J by 3 bases, and 3 bases separated the two germline ends. Germline V lookup: CDR1 DFQATT, CDR2 SNEGSKA (reference sequence). The CDR3 DNA sequence: TGCAGTGCTAGGGACTACAATGAGCAGTTCTTC. Amino acid sequence: CSARDYNEQFF.

The rearrangement links TRBV20-1 to TRBJ2-3, with 7 bases that match TRBD2. The germline gives CDR1 DFQATT, CDR2 SNEGSKA (reference sequence). The CDR3 consists of 14 residues. The V segment lost 6 bases and the J segment 2 bases; nucleotides outside the gene matches: 8. The CDR3 reads CSAGGDGATDTQYF. In nucleotides, the CDR3 is TGCAGTGCGGGAGGGGACGGAGCCACAGATACGCAGTATTTT.

This sequence joins TRBV10-3 and TRBJ2-5; D unclear. CDR1 and CDR2 from the germline V gene are ENHRY and SYGVKD. The V and J ends lost 3 bases and 5 bases respectively, with 10 bases between them. The CDR3 is 13 amino acids. CDR3 sequence reads: CAISDGSRETQYF. The CDR3 DNA sequence: TGTGCCATCAGTGATGGATCGCGGGAGACCCAGTACTTC.